This passage covers 22 T cell receptor beta chains from one sample sequenced in a study of blood T cells in healthy people across ages. Together with a sample-barcoded 5' primer, a J-beta primer mix was included in a second PCR lasting about 7 to 11 cycles. In TCRdb, the 5' RACE reads were re-called with MiXCR into one record per CDR3 protein. The table shows roughly 2 million distinct CDR3 sequences, with approximately 50% occurring only once. The sample was blood. The receptors come from a woman in her thirties or forties in good health.

This clonotype was counted a few times. This chain joins TRBV20-1 and TRBJ2-5; TRBD1 or TRBD2 may be the D gene (6 bases each). This CDR3 has 14 residues. V gave up 4 bases and J gave up 3 bases, with 15 bases separating them. Germline values: CDR1 DFQATT, CDR2 SNEGSKA (reference sequence). The CDR3: CSAIVGGKEETQYF. The CDR3 DNA reads as TGCAGTGCTATCGTCGGGGGCAAGGAAGAGACCCAGTACTTC.

Only one count was recorded for this clonotype. V is TRBV28 and J is TRBJ1-5; D not resolved. Germline V CDR1 and CDR2: MDHEN, SYDVKM. The V and J ends lost 3 bases and 7 bases respectively, with 13 bases between them. This CDR3 has 14 amino acids. The CDR3 spells CASSFQSKWQPQHF. CDR3 nucleotides: TGTGCCAGCAGTTTTCAGTCCAAATGGCAGCCCCAGCATTTT.

The J gene is TRBJ1-5, the V gene TRBV12-3 or TRBV12-4; a possible D gene is TRBD1 (6 bases). Trimming stripped 6 bases from V and 3 bases from J, with 15 bases between. The CDR3 sequence is 15 residues long. The CDR3 loop reads CASRPVDRPNQPQHF. CDR3 sequence (DNA): TGTGCCAGCAGACCTGTCGACAGGCCCAATCAGCCCCAGCATTTT.

The CDR3 here is CATSDGGQETQYF. The CDR3 region has the DNA TGTGCCACCAGTGACGGAGGCCAAGAGACCCAGTACTTC. The chain combines TRBV24-1 with TRBJ2-5; possibly TRBD2 for D (5 bases). This CDR3 comprises 13 residues. Trimming cost V 4 bases and J 1 base, with 6 bases left between them. Germline V gene data show CDR1 as KGHDR and CDR2 as SFDVKD.

The chain employs TRBV29-1 and TRBJ2-4; 10 nucleotides match TRBD1. With the DNA end fitting TRBJ2-7 better, the J assignment may be wrong. This CDR3 is built from 13 residues. Germline V gene lookup returns CDR1 SQVTM and CDR2 ANQGSEA. The CDR3 DNA is TGCAGCGGTGTGGACAGGGGGGACAACGAGCAGTACTTC. Its translation: CSGVDRGDNEQYF.

This chain connects TRBV7-2 to TRBJ2-4, with no clear D. Matching the DNA end better, TRBJ2-5 makes the J call doubtful. This CDR3 is built from 14 residues. The germline V gene encodes CDR1 SGHTA and CDR2 FQGNSA. CDR3 DNA: TGTGCCAGCAGCTCGCGGAATCAACAGGAGACCCAGTACTTC. This translates into CASSSRNQQETQYF.

The CDR3: CASSLTGMNQPQHF. The CDR3 bases are TGCGCCAGCAGCCTGACAGGGATGAATCAGCCCCAGCATTTT. This chain links TRBV5-1 with TRBJ1-5, with 7 bases fitting TRBD1. With V trimmed by 4 bases and J by 4 bases, 5 bases remained unmatched. Germline CDR1 and CDR2: SGHRS and YFSETQ. This CDR3 is 14 amino acids long.

This clonotype was observed a handful of times. The genes are TRBV27 and TRBJ1-2, with 12 bases matching TRBD1. The CDR3 has 14 residues. V gave up 0 bases and J gave up 8 bases; unmatched junction bases: 1. Germline V gives CDR1 MNHEY, CDR2 SMNVEV (reference sequence). The CDR3 here is CASSLSGTGGGYTF. The CDR3 DNA is TGTGCCAGCAGTTTATCCGGGACAGGGGGCGGCTACACCTTC.

This chain links TRBV4-2 with TRBJ1-2; D remains ambiguous. Germline V gene data show CDR1 as LGHNA and CDR2 as YNFKEQ. CDR3 length: 13 amino acids. V was cut by 4 bases and J by 8 bases, with 14 bases left in between. In DNA form, the CDR3 reads TGTGCCAGCAGCCGGGTTACGACGGGGGGCTACACCTTC. It translates to CASSRVTTGGYTF.

The rearrangement links TRBV28 to TRBJ2-2; D is perhaps TRBD2 (7 bases). Germline CDR1 MDHEN, CDR2 SYDVKM. The CDR3 is made up of 15 amino acids. V shed 9 bases and J shed 2 bases, with 16 bases lying between them. CDR3 sequence reads: CASHGGQANTGELFF. The CDR3 nucleotides are TGTGCCAGTCACGGGGGGCAGGCCAACACCGGGGAGCTGTTTTTT.

The chain employs TRBV25-1 and TRBJ2-3, with 8 bases matching TRBD2. Per germline, CDR1 MGHDK and CDR2 SYGVNS. The V and J ends lost 7 bases and 3 bases, in that order; junction bases with no gene match: 9. The CDR3 runs 15 residues. CDR3 sequence reads: CASKSTGGETDTQYF. CDR3 sequence (DNA): TGTGCCAGCAAATCGACGGGGGGGGAAACAGATACGCAGTATTTT.

This clonotype was observed a handful of times. The chain is built from TRBV25-1 and TRBJ1-4; 7 nucleotides line up with TRBD1. V shed 5 bases, J shed 5 bases, and the junction held 8 bases outside the gene matches. This CDR3 is 15 amino acids long. Germline loops: CDR1 MGHDK, CDR2 SYGVNS. CDR3 loop: CASSSRDSPNEKLFF. The DNA for the CDR3 is TGTGCCAGCAGTTCTCGGGACAGTCCAAATGAAAAACTGTTTTTT.

The V call is TRBV4-2, the J call TRBJ1-5; 8 bases match TRBD1. V was clipped by 4 bases and J by 5 bases; unmatched bases: 4. The CDR3 totals 14 residues. Germline V lookup: CDR1 LGHNA, CDR2 YNFKEQ. The CDR3 sequence: CASSRTGNDQPQHF. The CDR3 coding sequence is TGTGCCAGCAGCCGGACAGGGAATGATCAGCCCCAGCATTTT.

This clonotype was seen only a few times. The chain carries TRBV6-6 and TRBJ2-1; D may be TRBD2 (6 bases). The V end was cut by 2 bases, the J end by 7 bases, with 15 bases between. The CDR3 sequence is 15 residues long. Germline V CDR1 and CDR2: MNHNY, SVGAGI (reference sequence). This chain's CDR3 is CASSYRSGSGNEQFF. In DNA form, the CDR3 reads TGTGCCAGCAGTTACCGCAGCGGGTCAGGGAATGAGCAGTTCTTC.

The table lists this clonotype with a few counts. V is TRBV4-3 and J is TRBJ1-2; D is ambiguous. Trimming left V 0 bases short and J 4 bases short, with 9 bases between. The CDR3 extends over 14 amino acids. From germline, CDR1 is LGHNA and CDR2 YSLEER. The CDR3 DNA reads TGCGCCAGCAGCCAAGATTTGGCGAGCTATGGCTACACCTTC. This gives the protein CASSQDLASYGYTF.

The sample holds a few counts of this clonotype. This chain connects TRBV12-3 or TRBV12-4 to TRBJ2-7; possible D gene TRBD2, 5 bases. V was cut by 6 bases and J by 7 bases, with 19 bases left in between. There are 14 residues in the CDR3. Here the CDR3 DNA reads TGTGCCAGCAGCCGACTACCTCCGCCTTCGGAGCAGTACTTC. As protein: CASSRLPPPSEQYF.

This clonotype showed up just a few times. This sequence joins TRBV18 and TRBJ2-3; D ambiguous. V was cut by 6 bases and J by 6 bases, with 13 bases left in between. Germline lookup yields CDR1 KGHSH and CDR2 LQKENI. This CDR3 contains 13 residues. CDR3 nucleotide sequence: TGTGCCAGCTCGGGCGGTGCTAAGGATACGCAGTATTTT. It translates to CASSGGAKDTQYF.

The J gene is TRBJ2-5, the V gene TRBV7-2, with TRBD2 matching over 11 bases. J was trimmed by 6 bases and V by 1 base; bases with no gene match: 4. The germline V gene has CDR1 SGHTA and CDR2 FQGNSA. There are 15 residues in the CDR3. In nucleotides, the CDR3 is TGTGCCAGCAGCTTAGTAGCGGGGGGGCCCCAGACCCAGTACTTC. It translates to CASSLVAGGPQTQYF. Filled out from reference TRBV7-2 and TRBJ2-5, the complete variable domain reads GAGVSQSPSNKVTEKGKDVELRCDPISGHTALYWYRQSLGQGLEFLIYFQGNSAPDKSGLPSDRFSAERTGGSVSTLTIQRTQQEDSAVYLCASSLVAGGPQTQYFGPGTRLLVL.

The J gene is TRBJ2-3, the V gene TRBV9; D may be TRBD1 (5 bases). This CDR3 region has 15 residues. The germline V gene has CDR1 SGDLS and CDR2 YYNGEE. Trimming took 3 bases from V and 5 from J, leaving 16 bases between them. The CDR3 here is CASSGQGTSKDTQYF. The CDR3 DNA reads as TGTGCCAGCAGCGGGCAGGGCACCTCCAAAGATACGCAGTATTTT.

J is TRBJ2-2 and V is TRBV27; D is undetermined. Trimming removed 6 bases from V and 6 bases from J, with 5 bases in between. This CDR3 comprises 11 residues. Germline lookup yields CDR1 MNHEY and CDR2 SMNVEV (reference sequence). CDR3 protein: CASSNSGELFF. Written as DNA, the CDR3 is TGTGCCAGCAGCAACTCCGGGGAGCTGTTTTTT.

The chain uses TRBV28 and TRBJ1-5; D might be TRBD1 (5 bases). The CDR3 is made up of 17 amino acids. V was trimmed by 3 bases and J by 6 bases, leaving 21 bases between them. Germline lookup yields CDR1 MDHEN and CDR2 SYDVKM. CDR3 residues: CASSFGPQGWVTQPQHF. In DNA form, the CDR3 reads TGTGCCAGCAGTTTCGGTCCGCAGGGATGGGTTACTCAGCCCCAGCATTTT.

The chain is built from TRBV9 and TRBJ1-6, with unresolved D. The CDR3 has 12 amino acids. Germline V gives CDR1 SGDLS, CDR2 YYNGEE. Deletions cut 0 bases from V and 9 bases from J, with 4 bases between. CDR3 loop: CASSVAGSPLHF. CDR3 in DNA: TGTGCCAGCAGCGTAGCAGGTTCACCCCTCCACTTT.